This T cell receptor (beta chain) derives from a study of blood T cell repertoires in COVID-19. The overall study: Italy, Spain and the United States were the sources of the convalescent and acute COVID-19 samples. Nucleic acid was either cDNA or gDNA, and it came from T cells, B-cell-depleted T cells, or PBMCs.

The authors' processing: Reference gene primer amplification gave estimated nucleated cell counts. The repertoire was sequenced with immunoSEQ multiplex PCR; TCRdb's copy has only in-frame clones and lacks some. V and J calls and clone size come straight from that table; D and trimming were deduced from the DNA. The sample lists roughly 500,000 clones, 80% to 90% occurring once. Germline V CDR1 and CDR2: SEHNR, FQNEAQ (reference sequence). The CDR3 covers 14 residues. The junction had 3 bases not matched to a gene; V was cut back by 5 bases and J by 5 bases. The TCR was taken from a human donor in a cohort sampled during active COVID-19. The chain combines TRBV7-9 with TRBJ1-4; TRBD1 matches at 9 bases. The sample was peripheral blood. The CDR3 here is CASSTGQGNEKLFF. In DNA form, the CDR3 reads TGTGCCAGCAGCACTGGACAGGGGAATGAAAAACTGTTTTTT.